Listed here are 15 T cell receptor beta chains from one sample, sequenced in a study of blood T cells in healthy people across ages. A sample-barcoded 5' primer and a J-beta primer mix were used in a second PCR of roughly 7 to 12 cycles. From the 5' RACE reads, TCRdb called clonotypes with MiXCR, one entry per CDR3 protein. The sample lists 1.5 million to 2 million distinct CDR3 sequences; around half were seen once. Sample: blood. Receptors originate from a woman in her forties in good health.

V is TRBV3-1 and J is TRBJ1-6; D uncertain. V was clipped by 3 bases and J by 9 bases, with 6 bases between them. This CDR3 has 12 amino acids. Germline assignment: CDR1 LGHDT and CDR2 YNNKEL (reference sequence). Written as DNA, the CDR3 is TGTGCCAGCAGCCAGAGTACTTCACCCCTCCACTTT. Its protein product is CASSQSTSPLHF.

CDR3 coding DNA: TGTGCCAGCAGTACTACACTCGCCGTATACGAGCAGTACTTC. This encodes CASSTTLAVYEQYF. This chain links TRBV6-2 or TRBV6-3 with TRBJ2-7, with D uncertain. Between the trimmed V and J ends, which lost 5 bases and 4 bases, there was a span of 15 bases. The CDR3 has 14 residues. Germline V gene sequence: CDR1 MNHEY, CDR2 SVGEGT.

The J gene is TRBJ1-2, the V gene TRBV15, with a weak D call TRBD1 (5 bases). The CDR3 runs 15 residues. The ends were cut back, 4 bases at V and 10 bases at J, with 22 bases in the middle. CDR1 LNHNV and CDR2 YYDKDF come from the germline V gene (reference sequence). The CDR3 coding sequence is TGTGCCACCAGCATCACCCCAGGGACGTCTAGGGTCTACACCTTC. This gives the protein CATSITPGTSRVYTF. The full variable domain, with the rest looked up from reference TRBV15 and TRBJ1-2, is DAMVIQNPRYQVTQFGKPVTLSCSQTLNHNVMYWYQQKSSQAPKLLFHYYDKDFNNEADTPDNFQSRRPNTSFCFLDIRSPGLGDTAMYLCATSITPGTSRVYTFGSGTRLTVV.

This clonotype was observed a handful of times. The chain links TRBV12-3 or TRBV12-4 to TRBJ1-5, with a possible D match to TRBD1 (6 bases). V gave up 10 bases and J gave up 3 bases, with 13 bases separating them. The CDR3 covers 13 residues. This CDR3 is CAIKGGNNQPQHF. CDR3 coding DNA: TGTGCCATTAAGGGGGGGAACAATCAGCCCCAGCATTTT.

The rearrangement joins TRBV12-3 or TRBV12-4 to TRBJ1-6, with D perhaps TRBD1 (5 bases). Trimming shortened V by 8 bases and J by 9 bases, and 14 bases separated the two germline ends. This CDR3 region has 13 residues. The DNA for the CDR3 is TGTGCCAGCTGCAGAGGGGATCCTTCACCCCTCCACTTT. It translates to CASCRGDPSPLHF.

This clonotype appeared once. This chain links TRBV28 with TRBJ2-1; 9 bases agree with TRBD1. Germline values: CDR1 MDHEN, CDR2 SYDVKM. Trimming removed 5 bases from V and 0 bases from J; junction bases left unmatched: 11. The CDR3 has 18 amino acids. CDR3 in amino acids: CASSTHPGTGSSYNEQFF. The CDR3 nucleotides are TGTGCCAGCAGTACCCACCCTGGGACAGGGAGCTCCTACAATGAGCAGTTCTTC.

This clonotype has just a few counts. The chain recombines TRBV15 with TRBJ2-5, with 7 bases fitting TRBD2. The CDR3 has 12 amino acids. Germline assignment: CDR1 LNHNV and CDR2 YYDKDF (reference sequence). Trimming took 2 bases from V and 11 from J; bases not matched to a gene: 5. The CDR3 bases are TGTGCCACCAGCAGAACTAGCGCTGAGCAGTACTTC. It translates to CATSRTSAEQYF.

The V gene is TRBV14, the J gene TRBJ1-4; a weak D match, TRBD1 (6 bases). The CDR3 runs to 16 residues. The V end was cut by 2 bases, the J end by 5 bases, with 15 bases between. Germline values: CDR1 SGHDN, CDR2 FVKESK. In DNA form, the CDR3 reads TGTGCCAGCAGCCAACGAGGGGGATCCCTCAATGAAAAACTGTTTTTT. It yields the protein CASSQRGGSLNEKLFF.

The chain recombines TRBV6-5 with TRBJ2-1; the D call may be TRBD1 or TRBD2 (5 bases each). The CDR3 totals 12 residues. The V end was cut by 7 bases, the J end by 9 bases, with 13 bases between. CDR1 and CDR2 from the germline V gene are MNHEY and SVGAGI. CDR3 amino acids: CASTGTSSEQFF. CDR3 coding DNA: TGTGCCAGCACCGGGACGAGTAGTGAGCAGTTCTTC.

The chain joins TRBV5-1 to TRBJ2-5; a weak D match, TRBD2 (5 bases). The germline V gene encodes CDR1 SGHRS and CDR2 YFSETQ. With 4 bases removed from V and 5 bases from J, the gap between germline ends came to 15 bases. The CDR3 is made up of 14 amino acids. In nucleotides, the CDR3 is TGCGCCAGCAGCGCACCTAGCCGTGGTGAGACCCAGTACTTC. It specifies CASSAPSRGETQYF.

This clonotype occurred a few times. The chain employs TRBV7-9 and TRBJ2-5; perhaps TRBD1 as D (6 bases). This CDR3 comprises 15 residues. The germline gives CDR1 SEHNR, CDR2 FQNEAQ (reference sequence). V gave up 0 bases and J gave up 2 bases, with 10 bases separating them. CDR3 protein: CASSLALDSQETQYF. The DNA of the CDR3 is TGTGCCAGCAGCTTAGCGTTGGACAGTCAAGAGACCCAGTACTTC.

This clonotype was detected ten times or more. The CDR3 protein is CASSPGVYNEQFF. CDR3 nucleotides: TGTGCCAGCAGTCCGGGGGTTTACAATGAGCAGTTCTTC. The rearrangement links TRBV7-9 to TRBJ2-1; TRBD2 might be the D (6 bases). Trimming stripped 6 bases from V and 4 bases from J, with 10 bases between. Per germline, CDR1 SEHNR and CDR2 FQNEAQ (reference sequence). This CDR3 has 13 amino acids. Full variable domain (rest looked up from reference TRBV7-9 and TRBJ2-1): DTGVSQNPRHKITKRGQNVTFRCDPISEHNRLYWYRQTLGQGPEFLTYFQNEAQLEKSRLLSDRFSAERPKGSFSTLEIQRTEQGDSAMYLCASSPGVYNEQFFGPGTRLTVL.

This clonotype was seen a handful of times. This chain uses TRBV7-2 with TRBJ2-5; no clear D gene. Germline CDR1 reads SGHTA; CDR2 reads FQGNSA. Deletions cut 3 bases from V and 5 bases from J, with 10 bases between. CDR3 length equals 13 residues. The CDR3 DNA is TGTGCCAGCAGCTTCCCCCCGGCGGAGACCCAGTACTTC. Protein product: CASSFPPAETQYF.

This rearrangement joins TRBV29-1 to TRBJ2-1; no definite D call. Trimming removed 7 bases from V and 1 base from J, with 8 bases in between. The CDR3 has 12 residues. In germline, CDR1 is SQVTM, CDR2 ANQGSEA. The CDR3 sequence is CSGRASYNEQFF. The CDR3 DNA follows: TGCAGCGGTAGGGCTTCCTACAATGAGCAGTTCTTC.

The chain links TRBV28 to TRBJ2-7; 9 bases match TRBD1. With the DNA end fitting TRBJ2-5 better, the J assignment may be wrong. From germline, CDR1 is MDHEN and CDR2 SYDVKM. CDR3 size: 14 residues. Here the CDR3 DNA reads TGTGCCAGCAGTTTCCTACAGGGGGCTGGGACCCAGTACTTC. It translates to CASSFLQGAGTQYF.